The 25 T cell receptor beta chains below were found in one sample sequenced in a study of blood T cell repertoires in COVID-19. TCRdb's table, derived via immunoSEQ multiplex PCR, lists solely in-frame clones and lacks some. The sample has tens of thousands of clones; roughly 86% are singletons. Sequencing was carried out using peripheral blood. These receptors were collected from a human donor in a cohort sampled during active COVID-19.

This clone was found once. The chain employs TRBV9 and TRBJ2-7; TRBD2 aligns across 14 bases. This CDR3 is 18 amino acids long. Germline V gene sequence: CDR1 SGDLS, CDR2 YYNGEE. The J segment lost 2 bases and the V segment lost 2 bases, leaving 9 bases of the junction unmatched. The CDR3, as DNA: TGTGCCAGCAGCGTCGGGACTAGCGGGAGAAGGACCACCTACGAGCAGTACTTC. The encoded protein is CASSVGTSGRRTTYEQYF.

The V gene is TRBV30, the J gene TRBJ2-7, with TRBD1 matching over 7 bases. The CDR3 runs 14 residues. J was trimmed by 2 bases and V by 3 bases; bases with no gene match: 7. Germline V gene sequence: CDR1 GTSNPN, CDR2 SVGIG (reference sequence). The CDR3 DNA is TGTGCCTGGAGCCCCGGGACAGCCACCTACGAGCAGTACTTC. Translated: CAWSPGTATYEQYF.

In regard to this clone: The junction departs from the called germline gene at one end, perhaps through a read error. The chain joins TRBV10-3 to TRBJ2-7, with D uncertain. The CDR3 sequence is 11 residues long. Germline-derived CDR1 and CDR2 are ENHRY and SYGVKD. The CDR3 here is CAISEAYGQYF. CDR3 nucleotide sequence: TGTGCCATCAGTGAGGCCTACGGGCAGTACTTC.

Turning to this clone: The same CDR3 arises from other DNA sequences in this sample as well. V gene TRBV6-5 combines with J gene TRBJ2-1; D remains unclear. V shed 3 bases and J shed 8 bases, with 11 bases lying between them. There are 13 residues in the CDR3. From germline, CDR1 is MNHEY and CDR2 SVGAGI. The CDR3 loop is CASSYSQRDEQFF. For the CDR3, the DNA is TGTGCCAGCAGTTATTCCCAGCGCGATGAGCAGTTCTTC.

The genes are TRBV19 and TRBJ2-4; 8 bases line up with TRBD1. The CDR3 sequence is 15 residues long. V lost 6 bases to trimming and J lost 7 bases; unmatched junction nucleotides: 11. Looked up from germline, CDR1 is LNHDA and CDR2 is SQIVND (reference sequence). CDR3 DNA sequence: TGTGCCAGTAGCACTAAGACAGGGGCCGCGAACATTCAGTACTTC. Protein: CASSTKTGAANIQYF.

The V call is TRBV14, the J call TRBJ2-1; D is perhaps TRBD1 (6 bases). Germline V gene data show CDR1 as SGHDN and CDR2 as FVKESK. This CDR3 region has 18 residues. Trimming shortened V by 0 bases and J by 3 bases, and 18 bases separated the two germline ends. CDR3 residues: CASSQDKFRDTYYNEQFF. Here the CDR3 DNA reads TGTGCCAGCAGCCAAGATAAGTTCCGGGACACCTACTACAATGAGCAGTTCTTC. The full variable domain, in which reference TRBV14 and TRBJ2-1 provide the parts outside the CDR3, is EAGVTQFPSHSVIEKGQTVTLRCDPISGHDNLYWYRRVMGKEIKFLLHFVKESKQDESGMPNNRFLAERTGGTYSTLKVQPAELEDSGVYFCASSQDKFRDTYYNEQFFGPGTRLTVL.

V and J are TRBV6-6 and TRBJ1-2; the D gene is possibly TRBD1 (5 bases). Per the germline V gene, CDR1 is MNHNY and CDR2 is SVGAGI (reference sequence). The CDR3 extends over 12 amino acids. V lost 7 bases to trimming and J lost 8 bases, with 14 bases between them. This CDR3 is CASTGDFEGYTF. The CDR3 bases are TGTGCCAGCACCGGGGACTTTGAGGGCTACACCTTC.

The chain combines TRBV28 with TRBJ1-1; D is ambiguous. V shed 7 bases and J shed 0 bases, with 9 bases lying between them. Looked up from germline, CDR1 is MDHEN and CDR2 is SYDVKM. The CDR3 has 13 amino acids. This CDR3 is CASILTVNTEAFF. CDR3 nucleotide sequence: TGTGCCAGCATTCTTACTGTGAACACTGAAGCTTTCTTT.

V usage is TRBV5-4 and J usage is TRBJ1-1; possible D gene TRBD1, 6 bases. The V gene lost 4 bases and the J gene lost 7 bases, with 11 bases spanning the gap. This CDR3 region has 12 residues. Germline V lookup: CDR1 SGHNT, CDR2 YYREEE (reference sequence). CDR3 nucleotide sequence: TGTGCCAGCAGCCTGGACAGCAGTGAAGCTTTCTTT. Translated: CASSLDSSEAFF.

This clone has a single count. The rearrangement uses TRBV6-2 or TRBV6-3 and TRBJ2-1; 12 nucleotides match TRBD2. In germline, CDR1 is MNHEY, CDR2 SVGEGT. The J segment lost 6 bases and the V segment lost 2 bases, leaving 8 bases of the junction unmatched. There are 17 residues in the CDR3. The CDR3 nucleotides are TGTGCCAGCAGTTACCCGCTAGCGGGGGGGCCGGGCAATGAGCAGTTCTTC. Its protein is CASSYPLAGGPGNEQFF.

The gene calls are TRBV9 and TRBJ2-7; TRBD2 agrees at 8 bases. Trimming took 2 bases from V and 3 from J; bases not matched to a gene: 7. The CDR3 has 15 residues. Per the germline V gene, CDR1 is SGDLS and CDR2 is YYNGEE. The CDR3 here is CASSVNGGAVYEQYF. Written as DNA, the CDR3 is TGTGCCAGCAGCGTCAACGGGGGGGCCGTCTACGAGCAGTACTTC.

CDR3 region: CASLGAPADQPQHF. Written as DNA, the CDR3 is TGTGCCAGCTTAGGGGCTCCCGCGGACCAGCCCCAGCATTTT. The chain links TRBV3-1 (or the pseudogene TRBV3-2) to TRBJ1-5, with D perhaps TRBD1 (5 bases). The CDR3 spans 14 residues. V lost 8 bases to trimming and J lost 7 bases, with 18 bases between them. Germline CDR1 LGHDT, CDR2 YNNKEL (reference sequence).

This sequence joins TRBV6-5 and TRBJ1-6; unclear D gene. This CDR3 comprises 14 residues. V lost 3 bases to trimming and J lost 3 bases, with 6 bases between them. Germline V CDR1 and CDR2: MNHEY, SVGAGI. CDR3 in amino acids: CASSYQYYNSPLHF. The CDR3 DNA sequence: TGTGCCAGCAGTTATCAGTACTATAATTCACCCCTCCACTTT.

CDR3: CASRGQSYEQYF. CDR3 coding DNA: TGTGCCAGTAGGGGACAGTCTTACGAGCAGTACTTC. The V call is TRBV19, the J call TRBJ2-7; 7 nucleotides align to TRBD1. The length of the CDR3 is 12 residues. Germline CDR1 reads LNHDA; CDR2 reads SQIVND (reference sequence). V shed 6 bases, J shed 4 bases, and the junction held 3 bases outside the gene matches. Complete variable domain (other parts from reference TRBV19 and TRBJ2-7): DGGITQSPKYLFRKEGQNVTLSCEQNLNHDAMYWYRQDPGQGLRLIYYSQIVNDFQKGDIAEGYSVSREKKESFPLTVTSAQKNPTAFYLCASRGQSYEQYFGPGTRLTVT.

The chain joins TRBV5-1 to TRBJ2-7; a weak D match, TRBD2 (5 bases). Germline CDR1 SGHRS, CDR2 YFSETQ. Trimming stripped 0 bases from V and 4 bases from J, with 14 bases between. This CDR3 comprises 15 residues. The CDR3 here is CASSLVGDSLYEQYF. The CDR3, as DNA: TGCGCCAGCAGCTTGGTCGGGGATTCTTTGTACGAGCAGTACTTC.

The chain combines TRBV4-1 with TRBJ2-3, with 8 bases matching TRBD1. J gave up 4 bases and V 3 bases, and 12 bases lay outside the gene matches. CDR3 length: 17 residues. Germline V lookup: CDR1 MGHRA, CDR2 YSYEKL. CDR3 DNA sequence: TGCGCCAGCAGCCAGGGACAGGCCTTGAAATCGTCAGATACGCAGTATTTT. It codes for CASSQGQALKSSDTQYF.

The chain couples TRBV10-1 to TRBJ1-1, with TRBD1 matching over 8 bases. The CDR3 extends over 15 amino acids. Per the germline V gene, CDR1 is WNHNN and CDR2 is SYGVQD (reference sequence). The V segment lost 4 bases and the J segment 8 bases; nucleotides outside the gene matches: 12. CDR3 protein: CASSAGTGVVSEAFF. In DNA form, the CDR3 reads TGCGCCAGCAGTGCCGGGACAGGAGTTGTATCAGAAGCTTTCTTT.

This clone has only a few counts. V and J are TRBV9 and TRBJ2-7; D perhaps matches TRBD1 (6 bases). Germline V gives CDR1 SGDLS, CDR2 YYNGEE. The V gene lost 5 bases and the J gene lost 4 bases, with 16 bases spanning the gap. The length of the CDR3 is 14 residues. The CDR3 spells CASRTGSPRYEQYF. The CDR3 DNA reads TGTGCCAGCAGAACAGGGAGCCCCCGGTACGAGCAGTACTTC.

V and J are TRBV11-2 and TRBJ1-1; D not certain. V dropped 0 bases and J dropped 2 bases, with 10 bases sitting between them. The CDR3 length is 15 residues. The germline CDR1 and CDR2 sequences are SGHAT and FQNNGV. The CDR3 nucleotides read TGTGCCAGCAGCTTAGAATCGGGGAGTAACACTGAAGCTTTCTTT. Translating gives CASSLESGSNTEAFF.

J is TRBJ1-1 and V is TRBV10-1, with D possibly matching TRBD1 (5 bases). Between the trimmed V and J ends, which lost 0 bases and 7 bases, there was a span of 12 bases. Germline V gene data show CDR1 as WNHNN and CDR2 as SYGVQD (reference sequence). The CDR3 length is 14 residues. In DNA, the CDR3 is TGCGCCAGCAGTGAGTCGAGAGCCGGGGGTGAAGCTTTCTTT. This codes for CASSESRAGGEAFF.

The chain uses TRBV2 and TRBJ1-5; the match to TRBD1 covers 8 bases. The length of the CDR3 is 14 residues. Germline CDR1 is SNHLY and CDR2 is FYNNEI. The V gene end was trimmed by 6 bases and the J gene end by 6 bases; junction bases not matched to a gene: 7. CDR3 bases: TGTGCCAGCAGGGGGGACAGGTCCTTTCAGCCCCAGCATTTT. Translating it yields CASRGDRSFQPQHF.

This clone was seen once. The V call is TRBV7-8, the J call TRBJ2-3; D is unresolved. The germline V and J ends were trimmed by 1 base and 6 bases, with 5 bases remaining between them. Germline values: CDR1 SGHVS, CDR2 FQNEAQ. The CDR3 totals 12 residues. The CDR3 reads CASSLGRDTQYF. CDR3 sequence (DNA): TGTGCCAGCAGCTTAGGGCGGGATACGCAGTATTTT.

The chain carries TRBV7-2 and TRBJ2-6; 7 bases are a match to TRBD1. Germline V gives CDR1 SGHTA, CDR2 FQGNSA. The CDR3 has 18 amino acids. V trimming: 1 base; J trimming: 2 bases; junction bases outside the gene matches: 8. The chain's CDR3 is CASSLEQGESTGANVLTF. CDR3 nucleotides: TGTGCCAGCAGCTTAGAGCAGGGGGAGTCCACTGGGGCCAACGTCCTGACTTTC.

The chain has TRBV6-2 or TRBV6-3 and TRBJ2-1; 14 bases match TRBD2. Germline V lookup: CDR1 MNHEY, CDR2 SVGEGT. With 4 bases clipped from V and 2 bases from J, the junction kept 4 bases outside the gene matches. This CDR3 comprises 17 residues. The CDR3 DNA is TGTGCCAGCAGTTCACGGACTAGCGGGGGGCCCTACAATGAGCAGTTCTTC. It codes for CASSSRTSGGPYNEQFF.

This chain joins TRBV6-4 and TRBJ2-7; D perhaps matches TRBD1 (6 bases). Germline-derived CDR1 and CDR2 are MRHNA and SNTAGT. V lost 6 bases, J lost 7 bases, and 16 bases lay in between. This CDR3 region has 13 residues. This CDR3 is CASRYRVFGEQYF. The CDR3 bases are TGTGCCAGCAGATACAGGGTTTTCGGGGAGCAGTACTTC.